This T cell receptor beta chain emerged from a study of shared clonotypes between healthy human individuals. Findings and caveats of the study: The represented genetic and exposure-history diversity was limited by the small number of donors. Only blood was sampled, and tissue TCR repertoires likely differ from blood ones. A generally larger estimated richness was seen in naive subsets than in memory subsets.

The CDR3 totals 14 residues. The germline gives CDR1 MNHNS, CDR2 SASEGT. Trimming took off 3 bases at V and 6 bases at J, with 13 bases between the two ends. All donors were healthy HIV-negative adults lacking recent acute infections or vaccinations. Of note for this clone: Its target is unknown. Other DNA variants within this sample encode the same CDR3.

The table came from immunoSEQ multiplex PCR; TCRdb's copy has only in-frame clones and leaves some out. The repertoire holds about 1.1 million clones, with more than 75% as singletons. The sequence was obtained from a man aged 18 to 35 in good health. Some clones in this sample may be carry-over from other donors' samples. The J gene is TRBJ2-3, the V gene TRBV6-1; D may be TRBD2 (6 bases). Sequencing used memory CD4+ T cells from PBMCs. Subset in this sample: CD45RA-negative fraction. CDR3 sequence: CASSEGGAVDTQYF. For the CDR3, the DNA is TGTGCCAGCAGTGAGGGGGGAGCGGTGGATACGCAGTATTTT.